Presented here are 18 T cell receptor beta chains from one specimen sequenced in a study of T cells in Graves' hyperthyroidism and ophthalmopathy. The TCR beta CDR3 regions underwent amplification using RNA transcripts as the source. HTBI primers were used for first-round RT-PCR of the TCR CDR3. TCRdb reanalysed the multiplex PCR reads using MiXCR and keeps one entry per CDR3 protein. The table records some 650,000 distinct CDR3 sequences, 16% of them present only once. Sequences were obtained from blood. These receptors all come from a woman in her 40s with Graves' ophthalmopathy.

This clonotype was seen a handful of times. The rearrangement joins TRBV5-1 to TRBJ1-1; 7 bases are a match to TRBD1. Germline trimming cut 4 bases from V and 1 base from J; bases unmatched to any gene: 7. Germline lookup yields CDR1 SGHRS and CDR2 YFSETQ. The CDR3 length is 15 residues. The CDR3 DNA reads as TGCGCCAGCAGCGAGACAGGGTCGGCGAACACTGAAGCTTTCTTT. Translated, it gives CASSETGSANTEAFF.

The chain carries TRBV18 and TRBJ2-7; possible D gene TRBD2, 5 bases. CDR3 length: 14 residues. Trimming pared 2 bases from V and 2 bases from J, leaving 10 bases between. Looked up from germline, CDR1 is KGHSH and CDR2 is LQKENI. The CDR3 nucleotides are TGTGCCAGCTCACCAGGGAGAGCAACCTACGAGCAGTACTTC. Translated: CASSPGRATYEQYF.

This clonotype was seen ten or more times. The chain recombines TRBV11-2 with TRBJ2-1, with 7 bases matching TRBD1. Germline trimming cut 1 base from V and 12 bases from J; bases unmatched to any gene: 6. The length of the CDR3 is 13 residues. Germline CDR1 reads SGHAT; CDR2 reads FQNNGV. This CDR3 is CASSLGGRTGQFF. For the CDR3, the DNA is TGTGCCAGCAGCTTAGGAGGCCGGACAGGGCAGTTCTTC.

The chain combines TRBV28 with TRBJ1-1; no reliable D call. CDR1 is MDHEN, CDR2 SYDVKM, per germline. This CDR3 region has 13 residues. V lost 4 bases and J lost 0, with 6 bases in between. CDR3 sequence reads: CASSYGMNTEAFF. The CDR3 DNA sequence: TGTGCCAGCAGTTATGGGATGAACACTGAAGCTTTCTTT.

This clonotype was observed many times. The CDR3 sequence is CASSQGTTKPTDTQYF. The CDR3 coding sequence is TGTGCCAGCAGCCAAGGGACCACGAAGCCCACAGATACGCAGTATTTT. The V and J genes are TRBV4-2 and TRBJ2-3; no firm D call. The CDR3 extends over 16 amino acids. V was trimmed by 1 base and J by 2 bases, leaving 13 bases between them. Germline CDR1 and CDR2: LGHNA and YNFKEQ.

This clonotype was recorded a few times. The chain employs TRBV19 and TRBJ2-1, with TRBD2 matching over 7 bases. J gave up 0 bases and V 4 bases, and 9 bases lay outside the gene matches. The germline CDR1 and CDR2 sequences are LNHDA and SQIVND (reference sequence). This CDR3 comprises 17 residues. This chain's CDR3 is CASSTRLASDSYNEQFF. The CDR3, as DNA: TGTGCCAGTAGTACCAGACTAGCCTCCGACTCCTACAATGAGCAGTTCTTC.

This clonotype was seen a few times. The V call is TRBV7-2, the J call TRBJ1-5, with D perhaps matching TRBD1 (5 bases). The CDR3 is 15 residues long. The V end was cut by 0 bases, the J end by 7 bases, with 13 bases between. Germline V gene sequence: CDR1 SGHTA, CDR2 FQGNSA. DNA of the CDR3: TGTGCCAGCAGCTTAGCGGAGGGGAATTTCCAGCCCCAGCATTTT. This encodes CASSLAEGNFQPQHF.

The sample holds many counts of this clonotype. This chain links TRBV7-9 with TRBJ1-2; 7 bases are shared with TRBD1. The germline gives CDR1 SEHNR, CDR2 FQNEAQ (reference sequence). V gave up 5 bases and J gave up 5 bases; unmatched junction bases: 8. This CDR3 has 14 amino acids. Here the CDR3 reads CASSQTGPGYGYTF. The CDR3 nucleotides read TGTGCCAGCAGCCAGACAGGGCCGGGGTATGGCTACACCTTC.

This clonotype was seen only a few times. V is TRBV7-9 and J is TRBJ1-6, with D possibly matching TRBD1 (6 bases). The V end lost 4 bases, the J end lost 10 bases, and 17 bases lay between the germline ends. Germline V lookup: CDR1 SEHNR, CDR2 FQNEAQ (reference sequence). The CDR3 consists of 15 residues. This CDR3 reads CASSSESGGGSPLHF. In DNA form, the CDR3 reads TGTGCCAGCAGCTCTGAGTCAGGAGGGGGGTCACCCCTCCACTTT.

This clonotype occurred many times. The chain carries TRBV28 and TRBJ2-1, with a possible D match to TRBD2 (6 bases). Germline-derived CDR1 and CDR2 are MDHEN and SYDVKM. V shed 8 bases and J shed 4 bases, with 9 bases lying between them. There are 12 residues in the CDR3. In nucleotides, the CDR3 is TGTGCCAGCGGGGAGGCATACAATGAGCAGTTCTTC. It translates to CASGEAYNEQFF. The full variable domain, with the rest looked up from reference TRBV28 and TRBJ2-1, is DVKVTQSSRYLVKRTGEKVFLECVQDMDHENMFWYRQDPGLGLRLIYFSYDVKMKEKGDIPEGYSVSREKKERFSLILESASTNQTSMYLCASGEAYNEQFFGPGTRLTVL.

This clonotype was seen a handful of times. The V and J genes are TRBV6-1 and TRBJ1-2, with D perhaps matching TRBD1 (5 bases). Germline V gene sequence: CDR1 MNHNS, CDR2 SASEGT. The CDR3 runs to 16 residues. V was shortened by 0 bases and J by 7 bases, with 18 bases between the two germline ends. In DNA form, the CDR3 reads TGTGCCAGCAGTGAAGCACCGGGACCCAGGTCAGGTGGCTACACCTTC. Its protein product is CASSEAPGPRSGGYTF.

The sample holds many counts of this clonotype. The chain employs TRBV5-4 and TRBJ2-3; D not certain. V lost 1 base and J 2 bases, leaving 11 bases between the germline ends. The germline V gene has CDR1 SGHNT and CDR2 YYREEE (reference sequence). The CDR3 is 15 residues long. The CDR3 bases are TGTGCCAGCAGCTTGCGTCAGACCAACACAGATACGCAGTATTTT. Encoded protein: CASSLRQTNTDTQYF.

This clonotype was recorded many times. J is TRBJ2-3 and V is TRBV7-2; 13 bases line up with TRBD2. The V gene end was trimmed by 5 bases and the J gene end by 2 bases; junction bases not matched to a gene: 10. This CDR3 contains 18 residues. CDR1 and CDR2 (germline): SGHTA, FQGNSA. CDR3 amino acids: CASSPEGLAGATTDTQYF. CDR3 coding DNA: TGTGCCAGCAGCCCAGAAGGACTAGCGGGGGCCACCACAGATACGCAGTATTTT.

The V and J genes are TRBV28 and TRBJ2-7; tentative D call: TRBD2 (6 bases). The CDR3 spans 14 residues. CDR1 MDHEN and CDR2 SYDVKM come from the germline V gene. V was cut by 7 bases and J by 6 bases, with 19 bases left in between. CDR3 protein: CASTIPEGLGEQYF. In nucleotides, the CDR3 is TGTGCCAGCACGATTCCGGAGGGCCTCGGCGAGCAGTACTTC.

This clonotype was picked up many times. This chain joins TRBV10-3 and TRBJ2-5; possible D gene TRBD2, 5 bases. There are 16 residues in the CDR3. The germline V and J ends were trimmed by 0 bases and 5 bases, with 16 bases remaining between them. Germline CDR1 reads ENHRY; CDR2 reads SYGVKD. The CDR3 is CAISESEAVAVETQYF. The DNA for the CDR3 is TGTGCCATCAGTGAGTCGGAGGCAGTCGCGGTCGAGACCCAGTACTTC.

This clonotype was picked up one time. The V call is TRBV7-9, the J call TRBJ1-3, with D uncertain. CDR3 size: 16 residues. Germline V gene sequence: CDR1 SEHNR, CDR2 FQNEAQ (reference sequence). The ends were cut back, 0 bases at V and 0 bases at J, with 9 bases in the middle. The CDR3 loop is CASSLALGTSGNTIYF. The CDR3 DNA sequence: TGTGCCAGCAGCTTAGCTCTGGGCACCTCTGGAAACACCATATATTTT.

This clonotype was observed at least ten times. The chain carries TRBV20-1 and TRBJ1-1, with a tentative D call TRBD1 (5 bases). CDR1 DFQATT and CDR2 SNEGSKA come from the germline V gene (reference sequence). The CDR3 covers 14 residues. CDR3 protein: CLARAGAENTEAFF. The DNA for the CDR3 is TGCCTCGCCAGGGCGGGAGCCGAGAACACTGAAGCTTTCTTT.

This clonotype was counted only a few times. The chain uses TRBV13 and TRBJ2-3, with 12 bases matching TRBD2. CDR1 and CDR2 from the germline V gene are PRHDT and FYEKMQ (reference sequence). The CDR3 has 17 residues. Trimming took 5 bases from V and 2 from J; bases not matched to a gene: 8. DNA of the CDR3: TGTGCCAGCAGCCATACTCTAGCGGGAGGGGCCACAGATACGCAGTATTTT. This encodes CASSHTLAGGATDTQYF.